The entry below gives a single T cell receptor (beta chain) sequence along with its context. What it binds is not known. The use of a sample-barcoded 5' primer and a J-beta primer mix characterized a second PCR of roughly 6 to 11 cycles. MiXCR, applied by TCRdb to the 5' RACE reads, yields one record per CDR3 protein. This table has about 1.7 million distinct CDR3 sequences, under 30% appearing once. The individuals who served as donors were healthy Caucasians living in Russia, aged roughly 6 to 100. Donors each provided roughly 9.6 milliliters of peripheral blood. The sample belongs to a study of blood T cells in healthy people across ages. The study's findings and limits: When set beside aged donors, long-lived donors presented more naive CD4+ cells and higher diversity.

Germline lookup yields CDR1 SGHVS and CDR2 FNYEAQ. This CDR3 is built from 17 residues. This clonotype originated in a woman in her 30s in good health. The sample was blood. This rearrangement joins TRBV7-6 to TRBJ2-7; TRBD2 matches 12 bases. The J call may be in error: the DNA end matches TRBJ2-5 better. Here the CDR3 reads CASSPWTSGNFPETQYF. CDR3 sequence (DNA): TGTGCCAGCAGCCCCTGGACTAGCGGGAATTTCCCTGAGACCCAGTACTTC.